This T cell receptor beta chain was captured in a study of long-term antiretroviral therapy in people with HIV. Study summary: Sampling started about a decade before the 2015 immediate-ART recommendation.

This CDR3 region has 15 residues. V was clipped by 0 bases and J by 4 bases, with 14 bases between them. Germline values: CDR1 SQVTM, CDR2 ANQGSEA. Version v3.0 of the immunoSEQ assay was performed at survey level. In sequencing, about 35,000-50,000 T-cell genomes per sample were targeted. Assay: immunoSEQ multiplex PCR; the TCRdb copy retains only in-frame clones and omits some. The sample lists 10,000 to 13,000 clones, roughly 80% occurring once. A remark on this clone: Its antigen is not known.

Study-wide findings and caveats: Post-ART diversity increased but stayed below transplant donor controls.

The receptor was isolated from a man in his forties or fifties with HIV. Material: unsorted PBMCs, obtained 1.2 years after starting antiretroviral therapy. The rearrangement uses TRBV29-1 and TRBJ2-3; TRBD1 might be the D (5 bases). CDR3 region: CSVEDLQEFADTQYF. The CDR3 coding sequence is TGCAGCGTTGAAGACCTACAGGAATTTGCAGATACGCAGTATTTT.